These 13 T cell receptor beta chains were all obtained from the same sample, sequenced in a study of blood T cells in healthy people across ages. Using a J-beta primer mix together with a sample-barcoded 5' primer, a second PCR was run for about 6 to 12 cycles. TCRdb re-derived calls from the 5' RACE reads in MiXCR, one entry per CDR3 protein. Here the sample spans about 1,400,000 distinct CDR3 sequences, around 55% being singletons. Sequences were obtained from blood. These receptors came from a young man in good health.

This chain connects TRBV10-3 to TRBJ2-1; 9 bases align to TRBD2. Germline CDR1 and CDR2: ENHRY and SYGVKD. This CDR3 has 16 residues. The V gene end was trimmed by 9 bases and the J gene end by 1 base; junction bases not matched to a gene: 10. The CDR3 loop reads CAIPVGGGDSYNEQFF. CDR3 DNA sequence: TGTGCCATACCTGTAGGCGGGGGGGATTCCTACAATGAGCAGTTCTTC.

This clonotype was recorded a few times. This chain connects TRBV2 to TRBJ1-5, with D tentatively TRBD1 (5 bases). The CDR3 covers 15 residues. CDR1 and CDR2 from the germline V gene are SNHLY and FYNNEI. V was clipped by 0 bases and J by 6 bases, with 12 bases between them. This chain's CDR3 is CASSEARQGIQPQHF. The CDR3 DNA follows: TGTGCCAGCAGTGAAGCGCGGCAGGGCATTCAGCCCCAGCATTTT.

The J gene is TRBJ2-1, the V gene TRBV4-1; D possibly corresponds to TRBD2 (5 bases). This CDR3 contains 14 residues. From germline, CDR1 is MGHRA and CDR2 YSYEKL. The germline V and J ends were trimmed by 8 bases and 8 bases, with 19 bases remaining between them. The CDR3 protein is CASSQGDIGDEQFF. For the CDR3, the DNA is TGCGCCAGCTCCCAAGGAGATATCGGGGATGAGCAGTTCTTC.

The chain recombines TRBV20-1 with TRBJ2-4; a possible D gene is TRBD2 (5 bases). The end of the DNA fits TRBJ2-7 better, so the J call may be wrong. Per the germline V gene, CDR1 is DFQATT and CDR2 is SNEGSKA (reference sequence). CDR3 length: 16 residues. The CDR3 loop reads CSARDQAASLGYEQYF. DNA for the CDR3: TGCAGTGCTAGAGATCAGGCGGCTAGCTTGGGTTACGAGCAGTACTTC.

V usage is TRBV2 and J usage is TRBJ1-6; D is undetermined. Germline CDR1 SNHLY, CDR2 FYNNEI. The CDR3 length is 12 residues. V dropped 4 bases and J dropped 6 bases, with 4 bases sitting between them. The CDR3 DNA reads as TGTGCCAGCAGTGGGCCTAATTCACCCCTCCACTTT. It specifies CASSGPNSPLHF.

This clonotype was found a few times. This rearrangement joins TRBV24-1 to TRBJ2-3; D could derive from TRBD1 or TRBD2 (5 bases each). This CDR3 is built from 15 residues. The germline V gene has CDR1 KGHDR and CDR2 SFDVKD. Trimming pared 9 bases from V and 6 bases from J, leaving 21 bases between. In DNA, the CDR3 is TGTGCCACCGCGGCGGACTCGGGACCGGGGGATACGCAGTATTTT. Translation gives CATAADSGPGDTQYF.

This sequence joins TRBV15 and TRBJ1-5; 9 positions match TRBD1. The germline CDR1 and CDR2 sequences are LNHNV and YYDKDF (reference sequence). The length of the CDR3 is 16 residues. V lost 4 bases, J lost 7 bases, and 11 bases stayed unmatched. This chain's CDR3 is CATSNNRGRQVQPQHF. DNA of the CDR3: TGTGCCACCAGCAATAACAGGGGGCGCCAGGTCCAGCCCCAGCATTTT.

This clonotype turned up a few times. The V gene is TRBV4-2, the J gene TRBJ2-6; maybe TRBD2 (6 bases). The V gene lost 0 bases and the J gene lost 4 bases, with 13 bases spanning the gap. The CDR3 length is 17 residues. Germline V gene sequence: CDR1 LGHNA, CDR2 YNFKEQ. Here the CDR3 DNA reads TGTGCCAGCAGCCAAGACGGACTAACGGCCGGGGCCAACGTCCTGACTTTC. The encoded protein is CASSQDGLTAGANVLTF.

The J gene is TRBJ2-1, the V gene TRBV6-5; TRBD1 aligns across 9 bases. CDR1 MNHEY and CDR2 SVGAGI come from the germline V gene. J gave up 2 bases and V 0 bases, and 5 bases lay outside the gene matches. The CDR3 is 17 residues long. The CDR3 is CASSYSGTGTTYNEQFF. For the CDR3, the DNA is TGTGCCAGCAGTTACTCCGGGACAGGGACTACCTACAATGAGCAGTTCTTC.

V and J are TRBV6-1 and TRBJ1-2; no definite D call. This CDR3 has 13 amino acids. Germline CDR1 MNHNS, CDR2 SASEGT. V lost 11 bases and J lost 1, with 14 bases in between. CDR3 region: CAGADGVNYGYTF. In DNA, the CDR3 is TGTGCCGGAGCGGACGGTGTTAACTATGGCTACACCTTC.

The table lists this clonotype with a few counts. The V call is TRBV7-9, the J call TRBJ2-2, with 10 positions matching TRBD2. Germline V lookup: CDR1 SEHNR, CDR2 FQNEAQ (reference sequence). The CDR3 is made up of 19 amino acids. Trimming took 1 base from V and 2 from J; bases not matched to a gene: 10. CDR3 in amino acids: CASSLGLAGEQPNTGELFF. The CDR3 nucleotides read TGTGCCAGCAGCTTAGGCCTAGCGGGAGAACAACCTAACACCGGGGAGCTGTTTTTT.

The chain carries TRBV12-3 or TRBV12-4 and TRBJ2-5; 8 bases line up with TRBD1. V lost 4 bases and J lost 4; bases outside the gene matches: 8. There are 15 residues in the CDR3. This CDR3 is CASSSGGGIGETQYF. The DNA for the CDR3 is TGTGCCAGCAGTTCAGGGGGCGGAATAGGAGAGACCCAGTACTTC.

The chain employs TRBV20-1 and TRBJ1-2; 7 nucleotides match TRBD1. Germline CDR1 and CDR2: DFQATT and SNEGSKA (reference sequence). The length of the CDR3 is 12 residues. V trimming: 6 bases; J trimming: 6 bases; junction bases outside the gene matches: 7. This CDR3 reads CSARGQLHGYTF. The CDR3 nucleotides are TGCAGTGCCCGGGGACAGCTTCATGGCTACACCTTC.